This T cell receptor (beta chain) is from a study of T cell repertoires in cytomegalovirus infection. Study overall: Recently identified HLA-C-restricted CMV epitopes were among the peptides used. A matching HLA type, together with CMV infection, was signaled by public TCR beta signatures. Broader study findings: Dominating the ex vivo response were TCR beta clonotypes that were CMV-specific and HLA-C-restricted. Carriers of CMV plus the relevant HLA were identified by cumulative public TCR beta family frequency.

This clonotype has ten or more counts. What it binds is not known. TCRdb processed the reads anew with MiXCR; each CDR3 protein has one entry. The data contain around 540,000 distinct CDR3 sequences, around 30% of them singletons. This TCR came from a human donor in good health (CMV status not recorded). Some clones in this sample may be carry-over from other donors' samples. The input for sequencing was cultured PBMCs, taken from culture after CMV antigen stimulation.

CDR3 in amino acids: CASSQQNLETQYF. The CDR3, as DNA: TGTGCCAGCTCACAACAGAATTTAGAGACCCAGTACTTC. The rearrangement joins TRBV18 to TRBJ2-5; D unresolved. V lost 4 bases to trimming and J lost 4 bases, with 10 bases between them. CDR3 length: 13 residues. The V gene's germline CDR1 is KGHSH and CDR2 LQKENI.